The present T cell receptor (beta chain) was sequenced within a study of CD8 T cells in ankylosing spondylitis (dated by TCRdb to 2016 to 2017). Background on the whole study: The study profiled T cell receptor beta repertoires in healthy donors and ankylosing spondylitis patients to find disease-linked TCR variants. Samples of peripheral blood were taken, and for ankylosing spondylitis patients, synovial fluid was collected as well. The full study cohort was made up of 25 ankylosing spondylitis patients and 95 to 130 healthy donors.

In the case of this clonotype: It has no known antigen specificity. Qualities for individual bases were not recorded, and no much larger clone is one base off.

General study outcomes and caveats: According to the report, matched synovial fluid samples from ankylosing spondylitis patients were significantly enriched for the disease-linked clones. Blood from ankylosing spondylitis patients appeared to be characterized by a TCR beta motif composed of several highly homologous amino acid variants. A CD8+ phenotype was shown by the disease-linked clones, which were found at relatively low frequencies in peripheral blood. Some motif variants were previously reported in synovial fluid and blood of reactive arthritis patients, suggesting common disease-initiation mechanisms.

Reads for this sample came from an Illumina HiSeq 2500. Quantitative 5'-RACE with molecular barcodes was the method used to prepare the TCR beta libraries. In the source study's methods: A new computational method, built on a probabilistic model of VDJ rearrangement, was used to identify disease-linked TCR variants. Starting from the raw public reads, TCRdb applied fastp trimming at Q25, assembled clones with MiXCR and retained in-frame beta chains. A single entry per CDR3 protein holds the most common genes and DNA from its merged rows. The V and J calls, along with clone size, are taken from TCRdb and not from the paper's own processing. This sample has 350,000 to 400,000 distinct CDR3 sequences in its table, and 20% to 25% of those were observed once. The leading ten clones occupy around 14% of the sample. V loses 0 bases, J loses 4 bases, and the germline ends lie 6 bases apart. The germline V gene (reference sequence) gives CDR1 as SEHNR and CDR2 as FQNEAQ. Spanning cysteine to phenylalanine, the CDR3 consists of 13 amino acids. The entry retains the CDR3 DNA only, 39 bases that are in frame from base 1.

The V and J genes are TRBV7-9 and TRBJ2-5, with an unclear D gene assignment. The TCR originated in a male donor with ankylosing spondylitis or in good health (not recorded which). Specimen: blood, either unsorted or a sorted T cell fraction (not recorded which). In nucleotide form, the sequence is TGTGCCAGCAGCTTAGCGAATCGAGAGACCCAGTACTTC. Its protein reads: CASSLANRETQYF.